This TCR beta chain was profiled in a study of cytomegalovirus exposure and HLA in healthy donors. Study conclusions and caveats: Highest at DRB1 and lowest at HLA-C, TCR association rates differed among HLA loci in a later analysis. Relative to the roughly 640-donor mean, N-insertions were reportedly fewer in an Asian-associated ancestry cluster in a later analysis. Later examination showed HLA-associated TCR beta chains had greater clonal expansion than equally common others. Three CMV-associated chains proved CMV antigen-specific in vitro.

For this clone: Antigen specificity is unknown.

This CDR3 is built from 15 residues. CDR1 and CDR2 from the germline V gene are SGHTA and FQGNSA. The V segment lost 2 bases and the J segment 4 bases; nucleotides outside the gene matches: 4. PCR employed 60 Vbeta and 13 Jbeta primers. TCRdb keeps only in-frame clones here, not all; method: immunoSEQ multiplex PCR. The sample yields 220,000 or so clones, more than 75% seen once. The V gene is TRBV7-2, the J gene TRBJ2-3; the match to TRBD2 covers 9 bases. The sequencing sample was made of PBMCs. The TCR comes from a male donor in good health and CMV-seronegative. CDR3 residues: CASSLRSGRSDTQYF. The CDR3 DNA sequence: TGTGCCAGCAGCTTAAGGAGCGGGAGGTCAGATACGCAGTATTTT. The whole variable domain, remainder taken from reference TRBV7-2 and TRBJ2-3, is GAGVSQSPSNKVTEKGKDVELRCDPISGHTALYWYRQSLGQGLEFLIYFQGNSAPDKSGLPSDRFSAERTGGSVSTLTIQRTQQEDSAVYLCASSLRSGRSDTQYFGPGTRLTVL.